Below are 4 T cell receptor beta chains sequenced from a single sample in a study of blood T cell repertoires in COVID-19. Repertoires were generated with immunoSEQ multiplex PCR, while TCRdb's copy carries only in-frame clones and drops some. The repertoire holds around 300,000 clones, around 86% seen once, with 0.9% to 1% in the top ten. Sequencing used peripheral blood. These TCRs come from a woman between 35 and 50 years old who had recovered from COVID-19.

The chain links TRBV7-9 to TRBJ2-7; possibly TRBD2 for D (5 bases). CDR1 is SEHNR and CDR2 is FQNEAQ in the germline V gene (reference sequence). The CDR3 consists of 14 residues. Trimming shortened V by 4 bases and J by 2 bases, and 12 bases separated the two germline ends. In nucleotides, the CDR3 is TGTGCCAGCAGCTGGGCTACGACTACCTACGAGCAGTACTTC. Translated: CASSWATTTYEQYF.

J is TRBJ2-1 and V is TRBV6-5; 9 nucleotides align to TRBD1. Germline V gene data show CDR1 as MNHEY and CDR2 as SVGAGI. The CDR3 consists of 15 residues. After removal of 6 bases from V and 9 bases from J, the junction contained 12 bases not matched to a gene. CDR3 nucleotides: TGTGCCAGCAGCAGCCCGGGACAGGGACGAGGTGAGCAGTTCTTC. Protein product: CASSSPGQGRGEQFF.

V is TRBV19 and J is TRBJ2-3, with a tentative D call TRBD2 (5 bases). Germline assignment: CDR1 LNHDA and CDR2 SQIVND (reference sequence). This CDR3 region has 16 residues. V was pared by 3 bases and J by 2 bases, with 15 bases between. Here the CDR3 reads CASSILGLTPTDTQYF. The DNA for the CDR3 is TGTGCCAGTAGTATCCTCGGACTTACCCCCACAGATACGCAGTATTTT.

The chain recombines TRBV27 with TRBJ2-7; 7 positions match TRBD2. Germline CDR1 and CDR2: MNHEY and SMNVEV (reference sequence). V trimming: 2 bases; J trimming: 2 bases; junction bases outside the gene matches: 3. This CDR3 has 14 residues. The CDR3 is CASSLSGDTYEQYF. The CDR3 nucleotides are TGTGCCAGCAGTTTAAGCGGGGATACCTACGAGCAGTACTTC.